Each of the 30 T cell receptor beta chains below was sequenced from the same sample in a study of blood T cell repertoires in COVID-19. This table comes from immunoSEQ multiplex PCR, and its TCRdb copy is limited to in-frame clones, with some not included. Seen here are fewer than 150,000 clones, less than 75% observed once, and the top ten hold 0.75% to 0.9%. Material for sequencing was peripheral blood. These receptors originate from a human donor with acute or convalescent COVID-19. The donor label of this sample is uncertain.

In this sample, this clone turned up a few times. V is TRBV5-1 and J is TRBJ1-6, with 10 bases lining up with TRBD1. The CDR3 is 16 amino acids. The V gene end was trimmed by 0 bases and the J gene end by 10 bases; junction bases not matched to a gene: 7. In germline, CDR1 is SGHRS, CDR2 YFSETQ. CDR3 nucleotides: TGCGCCAGCAGCTTGGCCGCGACAGGGGGCCGGTCACCCCTCCACTTT. Translation: CASSLAATGGRSPLHF.

The chain employs TRBV30 and TRBJ2-7; perhaps TRBD1 as D (5 bases). From germline, CDR1 is GTSNPN and CDR2 SVGIG (reference sequence). V lost 0 bases to trimming and J lost 6 bases, with 18 bases between them. The CDR3 has 15 residues. CDR3 amino acids: CAWSVTGLGLGEQYF. The CDR3 DNA sequence: TGTGCCTGGAGTGTTACAGGCTTAGGGTTGGGCGAGCAGTACTTC.

This chain links TRBV19 with TRBJ2-7; TRBD1 aligns across 8 bases. Looked up from germline, CDR1 is LNHDA and CDR2 is SQIVND (reference sequence). V gave up 3 bases and J gave up 2 bases; unmatched junction bases: 6. The CDR3 sequence is 15 residues long. The CDR3 DNA follows: TGTGCCAGTAGTATTGCCGCAGGGGGCGCCTACGAGCAGTACGTC. It translates to CASSIAAGGAYEQYV.

This clone was detected a few times. The gene calls are TRBV6-5 and TRBJ1-2, with D hard to call. The length of the CDR3 is 15 residues. CDR1 MNHEY and CDR2 SVGAGI come from the germline V gene. With 4 bases removed from V and 3 bases from J, the gap between germline ends came to 15 bases. The DNA for the CDR3 is TGTGCCAGCAGTTCTAATCCGTTCGATCACTATGGCTACACCTTC. Its protein is CASSSNPFDHYGYTF.

The V gene is TRBV28, the J gene TRBJ1-5, with D uncertain. The length of the CDR3 is 16 residues. Trimming took 7 bases from V and 5 from J, leaving 21 bases between them. Germline V gene data show CDR1 as MDHEN and CDR2 as SYDVKM. CDR3 sequence reads: CASTRPRPTLDQPQHF. CDR3 in DNA: TGTGCCAGCACCCGACCCAGGCCAACTCTGGATCAGCCCCAGCATTTT.

The chain recombines TRBV7-9 with TRBJ2-7, with 9 nucleotides matching TRBD1. Germline CDR1 and CDR2: SEHNR and FQNEAQ (reference sequence). Unmatched junction bases numbered 0, after V lost 3 bases and J lost 6 bases. The CDR3 totals 12 residues. The CDR3 DNA follows: TGTGCCAGCAGCTTGACAGGGGGCGAGCAGTACTTC. It yields the protein CASSLTGGEQYF.

CDR3 sequence (DNA): TGTGCCAGCAGCTTAGGACAGGGGGCAATCTATGGCTACACCTTC. It specifies CASSLGQGAIYGYTF. This rearrangement joins TRBV7-9 to TRBJ1-2, with 10 positions matching TRBD1. The CDR3 loop spans 15 amino acids. The germline V gene encodes CDR1 SEHNR and CDR2 FQNEAQ (reference sequence). V shed 1 base and J 4 bases; nucleotides not matched to a gene: 3.

V and J are TRBV11-2 and TRBJ2-3; TRBD1 matches 7 bases. The CDR3 contains 14 residues. Germline V gene sequence: CDR1 SGHAT, CDR2 FQNNGV. The ends lost 5 bases at V and 4 bases at J; junction bases unmatched: 6. CDR3: CASSPRQGPDTQYF. The CDR3 region has the DNA TGTGCCAGCAGCCCACGACAGGGCCCAGATACGCAGTATTTT.

The chain has TRBV11-2 and TRBJ2-3; no definite D call. The ends were cut back, 2 bases at V and 3 bases at J, with 9 bases in the middle. This CDR3 comprises 14 residues. Per the germline V gene, CDR1 is SGHAT and CDR2 is FQNNGV. The CDR3 nucleotides are TGTGCCAGCAGCTTAACGGTGGTAACAGATACGCAGTATTTT. Encoded protein: CASSLTVVTDTQYF.

This clone was observed a few times. V is TRBV7-6 and J is TRBJ1-4; 9 bases match TRBD1. The CDR3 has 16 residues. Trimming cost V 0 bases and J 8 bases; bases outside gene matches: 7. The germline V gene encodes CDR1 SGHVS and CDR2 FNYEAQ. The chain's CDR3 is CASSLARTGVGEKLFF. The CDR3 coding sequence is TGTGCCAGCAGCTTAGCTCGGACAGGGGTCGGGGAAAAACTGTTTTTT.

The chain carries TRBV6-9 and TRBJ2-2, with 7 positions matching TRBD1. The V gene's germline CDR1 is MNHGY and CDR2 SVAAGI. The CDR3 spans 16 residues. V lost 9 bases to trimming and J lost 1 base; unmatched junction nucleotides: 11. CDR3 sequence: CARVRTGWMNTGELFF. The DNA of the CDR3 is TGTGCCAGAGTAAGGACAGGCTGGATGAACACCGGGGAGCTGTTTTTT.

This clone appeared a single time. This chain links TRBV6-5 with TRBJ1-4, with unresolved D. With 10 bases removed from V and 5 bases from J, the gap between germline ends came to 11 bases. The CDR3 is made up of 12 amino acids. CDR1 MNHEY and CDR2 SVGAGI come from the germline V gene. The DNA of the CDR3 is TGTGCCACCTCTCTTCGGAATGAAAAACTGTTTTTT. Amino acids: CATSLRNEKLFF.

The V and J genes are TRBV6-1 and TRBJ2-5, with a tentative D call TRBD2 (5 bases). The V gene's germline CDR1 is MNHNS and CDR2 SASEGT. CDR3 length: 14 residues. V was clipped by 3 bases and J by 5 bases, with 13 bases between them. The CDR3 bases are TGTGCCAGCAGTGATGGCGGCTCGGGGGAGACCCAGTACTTC. Residues: CASSDGGSGETQYF.

This chain links TRBV12-3 or TRBV12-4 with TRBJ1-1, with a possible D match to TRBD1 (6 bases). CDR3 length: 12 amino acids. Between the trimmed V and J ends, which lost 3 bases and 9 bases, there was a span of 11 bases. CDR3 sequence (DNA): TGTGCCAGCAGTTTCGGACAGACGCAAGCTTTCTTT. It is translated as CASSFGQTQAFF.

This clone occurred a few times. The chain combines TRBV30 with TRBJ1-6; no definite D call. Germline loops: CDR1 GTSNPN, CDR2 SVGIG (reference sequence). The V end lost 0 bases, the J end lost 11 bases, and 11 bases lay between the germline ends. This CDR3 region has 13 residues. CDR3 residues: CAWSVPRYTPLHF. For the CDR3, the DNA is TGTGCCTGGAGTGTACCCAGATATACACCCCTCCACTTT.

This clone was found once. The chain links TRBV7-9 to TRBJ1-2, with 9 bases that match TRBD1. Germline loops: CDR1 SEHNR, CDR2 FQNEAQ (reference sequence). The V gene end was trimmed by 5 bases and the J gene end by 7 bases; junction bases not matched to a gene: 5. The CDR3 consists of 13 residues. The CDR3 loop reads CASSPGQGAGYTF. The CDR3, as DNA: TGTGCCAGCAGCCCGGGACAGGGCGCTGGCTACACCTTC.

This chain connects TRBV24-1 to TRBJ1-1; D perhaps matches TRBD1 (6 bases). V lost 1 base and J lost 4, with 12 bases in between. The CDR3 consists of 15 residues. Looked up from germline, CDR1 is KGHDR and CDR2 is SFDVKD. The CDR3 here is CATSDFWQGSTEAFF. The CDR3 DNA follows: TGTGCCACCAGTGATTTTTGGCAGGGGAGCACTGAAGCTTTCTTT.

This clone was counted a few times. This chain joins TRBV6-4 and TRBJ2-1; 9 positions match TRBD1. Germline V CDR1 and CDR2: MRHNA, SNTAGT. V gave up 8 bases and J gave up 3 bases; unmatched junction bases: 8. The CDR3 runs 15 residues. CDR3 DNA sequence: TGTGCCAGCGCCCGACAGGGGGGCGACTACAATGAGCAGTTCTTC. Residues: CASARQGGDYNEQFF.

This chain uses TRBV3-1 (or the pseudogene TRBV3-2) with TRBJ2-3; the D is unclear. CDR1 LGHDT and CDR2 YNNKEL come from the germline V gene (reference sequence). The V end was cut by 0 bases, the J end by 3 bases, with 13 bases between. The CDR3 length is 16 residues. DNA for the CDR3: TGTGCCAGCAGCCAAGATCAATACCAGAAAACAGATACGCAGTATTTT. Its protein is CASSQDQYQKTDTQYF.

The rearrangement uses TRBV11-2 and TRBJ2-2; D gene unclear. CDR1 and CDR2 (germline): SGHAT, FQNNGV. Trimming took 0 bases from V and 4 from J, leaving 6 bases between them. The CDR3 contains 14 residues. CDR3 in amino acids: CASSLEASTGELFF. The CDR3 DNA is TGTGCCAGCAGCTTAGAGGCCAGCACCGGGGAGCTGTTTTTT.

This chain uses TRBV18 with TRBJ1-2, with D hard to call. Per the germline V gene, CDR1 is KGHSH and CDR2 is LQKENI. V lost 1 base and J lost 6, with 15 bases in between. The CDR3 covers 15 residues. The CDR3 reads CASSPLQDIGDGYTF. In DNA form, the CDR3 reads TGTGCCAGCTCACCACTTCAGGATATCGGCGATGGCTACACCTTC.

V is TRBV10-3 and J is TRBJ2-2; TRBD1 agrees at 9 bases. Germline assignment: CDR1 ENHRY and CDR2 SYGVKD. The CDR3 runs to 15 residues. The V and J ends lost 11 bases and 4 bases, in that order; junction bases with no gene match: 11. The CDR3 loop is CAARPDRGSTGELFF. The CDR3 DNA follows: TGTGCCGCGCGCCCGGACAGGGGAAGCACCGGGGAGCTGTTTTTT.

J is TRBJ1-4 and V is TRBV29-1; 9 positions match TRBD1. The CDR3 has 12 amino acids. With 7 bases clipped from V and 8 bases from J, the junction kept 5 bases outside the gene matches. Germline loops: CDR1 SQVTM, CDR2 ANQGSEA. The CDR3 sequence is CSAGQGREKLFF. DNA of the CDR3: TGCAGCGCGGGACAGGGCAGAGAAAAACTGTTTTTT.

The rearrangement joins TRBV5-8 to TRBJ1-6; a weak D match, TRBD1 (6 bases). Germline values: CDR1 SGHTS, CDR2 YDEGEE. The CDR3 consists of 16 residues. Trimming removed 2 bases from V and 7 bases from J, with 16 bases in between. CDR3 loop: CASSFRQAGGNSPLHF. In DNA, the CDR3 is TGTGCCAGCAGCTTCCGACAGGCCGGCGGGAATTCACCCCTCCACTTT.

This clone was found a few times. The chain employs TRBV19 and TRBJ1-6; 7 positions match TRBD1. Germline V gene sequence: CDR1 LNHDA, CDR2 SQIVND (reference sequence). The CDR3 extends over 15 amino acids. J was trimmed by 7 bases and V by 3 bases; bases with no gene match: 6. As DNA, the CDR3 is TGTGCCAGTAGTATCTGGACAGGACAAAATTCACCCCTCCACTTT. Translating it yields CASSIWTGQNSPLHF.

This clone was recorded only once. The chain recombines TRBV6-5 with TRBJ1-4; 9 positions match TRBD1. Looked up from germline, CDR1 is MNHEY and CDR2 is SVGAGI. Losses at the gene ends were 5 bases for V and 8 bases for J; bases not matched to a gene: 9. The CDR3 totals 15 residues. CDR3 bases: TGTGCCAGCAGTCAATACAGGGGGCCTGGCGAAAAACTGTTTTTT. This codes for CASSQYRGPGEKLFF.

The gene calls are TRBV2 and TRBJ1-5; D might be TRBD1 (6 bases). Trimming left V 5 bases short and J 7 bases short, with 21 bases between. CDR1 is SNHLY, CDR2 FYNNEI, per germline. The CDR3 runs to 16 residues. DNA of the CDR3: TGTGCCAGCAGTTCCCTGGGGGGGCGCAGGGCACAGCCCCAGCATTTT. Translating gives CASSSLGGRRAQPQHF.

This sequence joins TRBV27 and TRBJ2-7; 9 bases fit TRBD1. Germline lookup yields CDR1 MNHEY and CDR2 SMNVEV (reference sequence). The trim removed 6 bases at V and 7 bases at J, leaving 10 bases unmatched. The CDR3 consists of 14 residues. CDR3 nucleotide sequence: TGTGCCAGCAGAACCACCCGGGACAGGGATGAGCAGTACTTC. It is translated as CASRTTRDRDEQYF.

J is TRBJ2-1 and V is TRBV2; 8 bases map to TRBD2. Germline V gene sequence: CDR1 SNHLY, CDR2 FYNNEI. This CDR3 is built from 16 residues. V trimming: 5 bases; J trimming: 5 bases; junction bases outside the gene matches: 11. The CDR3, as DNA: TGTGCCAGCAGTCCCATCGGGACTAGGCCCAACAATGAGCAGTTCTTC. Translated, it gives CASSPIGTRPNNEQFF.

This clone showed up just a few times. The chain has TRBV5-1 and TRBJ1-5, with TRBD1 matching over 7 bases. The CDR3 contains 13 residues. CDR1 SGHRS and CDR2 YFSETQ come from the germline V gene. J was trimmed by 7 bases and V by 2 bases; bases with no gene match: 3. CDR3 nucleotide sequence: TGCGCCAGCAGCTTCGCAGGGGGACAGCCCCAGCATTTT. Its protein is CASSFAGGQPQHF.